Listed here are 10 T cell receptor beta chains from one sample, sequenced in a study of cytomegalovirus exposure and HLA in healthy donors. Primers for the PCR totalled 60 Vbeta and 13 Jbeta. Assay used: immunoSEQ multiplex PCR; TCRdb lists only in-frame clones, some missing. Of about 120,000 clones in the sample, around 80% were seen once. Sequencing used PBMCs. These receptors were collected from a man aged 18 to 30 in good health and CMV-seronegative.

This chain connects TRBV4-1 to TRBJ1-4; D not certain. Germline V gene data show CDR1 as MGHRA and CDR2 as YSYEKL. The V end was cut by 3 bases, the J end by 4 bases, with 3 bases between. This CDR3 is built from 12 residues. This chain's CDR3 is CASSHHNEKLFF. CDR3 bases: TGCGCCAGCAGCCACCATAATGAAAAACTGTTTTTT.

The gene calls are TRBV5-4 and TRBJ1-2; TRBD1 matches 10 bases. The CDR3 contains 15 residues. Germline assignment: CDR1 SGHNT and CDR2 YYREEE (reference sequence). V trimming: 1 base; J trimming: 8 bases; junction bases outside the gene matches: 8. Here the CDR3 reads CASSLLGQGNMGYTF. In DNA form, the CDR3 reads TGTGCCAGCAGCTTGTTGGGACAGGGGAACATGGGCTACACCTTC.

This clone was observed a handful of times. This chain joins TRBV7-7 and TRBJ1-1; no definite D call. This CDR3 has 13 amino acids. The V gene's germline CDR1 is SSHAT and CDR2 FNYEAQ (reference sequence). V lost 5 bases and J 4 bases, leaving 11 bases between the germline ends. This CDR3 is CASSKTVSTEAFF. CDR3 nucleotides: TGTGCCAGCAGCAAAACAGTGTCCACTGAAGCTTTCTTT.

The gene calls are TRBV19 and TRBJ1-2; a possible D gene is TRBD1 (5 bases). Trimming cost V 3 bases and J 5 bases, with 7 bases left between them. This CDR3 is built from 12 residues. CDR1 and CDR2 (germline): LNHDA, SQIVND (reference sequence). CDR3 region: CASSMPGYGYTF. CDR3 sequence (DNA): TGTGCCAGTAGTATGCCAGGGTATGGCTACACCTTC.

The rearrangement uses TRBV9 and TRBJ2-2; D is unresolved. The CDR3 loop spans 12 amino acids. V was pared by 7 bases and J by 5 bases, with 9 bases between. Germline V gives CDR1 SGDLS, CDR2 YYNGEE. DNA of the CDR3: TGTGCCAGCTCCCGGTCGACCGGGGAGCTGTTTTTT. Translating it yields CASSRSTGELFF.

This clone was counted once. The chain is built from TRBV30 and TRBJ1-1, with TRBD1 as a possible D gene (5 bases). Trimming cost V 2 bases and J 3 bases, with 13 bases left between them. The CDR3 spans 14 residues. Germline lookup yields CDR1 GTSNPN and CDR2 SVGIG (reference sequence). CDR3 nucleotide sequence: TGTGCCTGGAGTAAAGATATGGGGCACACTGAAGCTTTCTTT. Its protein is CAWSKDMGHTEAFF.

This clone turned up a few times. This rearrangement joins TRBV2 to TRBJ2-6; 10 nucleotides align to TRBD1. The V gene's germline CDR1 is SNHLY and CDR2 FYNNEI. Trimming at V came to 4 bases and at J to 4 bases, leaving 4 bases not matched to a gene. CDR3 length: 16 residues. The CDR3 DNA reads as TGTGCCAGCAGTGGGGGACAGGGGAGGGGGGCCAACGTCCTGACTTTC. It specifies CASSGGQGRGANVLTF.

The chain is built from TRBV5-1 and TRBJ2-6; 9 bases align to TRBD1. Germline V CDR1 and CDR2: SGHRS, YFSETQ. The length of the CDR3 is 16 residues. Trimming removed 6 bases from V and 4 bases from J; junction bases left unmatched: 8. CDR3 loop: CASKSTGGGGANVLTF. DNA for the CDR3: TGCGCCAGCAAATCAACAGGGGGCGGCGGGGCCAACGTCCTGACTTTC.

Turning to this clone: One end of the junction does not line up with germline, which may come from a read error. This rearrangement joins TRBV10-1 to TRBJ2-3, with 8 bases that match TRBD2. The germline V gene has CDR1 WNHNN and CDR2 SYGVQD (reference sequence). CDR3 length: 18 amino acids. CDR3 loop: CANSTSGALAVETDTQYF. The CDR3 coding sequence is TGCGCCAACAGTACCTCCGGCGCACTAGCGGTGGAAACAGATACGCAGTATTTT.

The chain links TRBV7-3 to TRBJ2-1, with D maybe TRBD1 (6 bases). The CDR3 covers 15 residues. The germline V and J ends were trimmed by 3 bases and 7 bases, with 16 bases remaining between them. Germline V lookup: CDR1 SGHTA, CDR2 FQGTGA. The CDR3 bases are TGTGCCAGCAGCTTGGGACACCAACTAGGAAATGAGCAGTTCTTC. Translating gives CASSLGHQLGNEQFF.